The entry below gives a single TCR beta chain sequence along with its context. Its antigen is not yet known. It has no much larger one-base neighbor in the sample; base qualities were not kept. This CDR3 is also generated by other DNA sequences in the sample. CDR3 length: 13 amino acids, cysteine to phenylalanine. The retained sequence is limited to the CDR3, 39 bases, with the frame set at the first base. Trimming costs V 0 bases and J 2 bases, and their ends lie 6 bases apart. CDR1 SGHDT and CDR2 YYEEEE are derived from the germline V gene. CD8 naive samples were CD45RO-negative cells positively selected for CCR7, giving a CD45RA+CCR7+ population that excluded TemRA cells. Donors were healthy HIV-negative adults with no recently reported acute infections or vaccinations. Every donor was a Caucasian adult living in Nashville, Tennessee, USA. After blood collection by leukapheresis, PBMCs were isolated using Ficoll-Histopaque density gradient centrifugation and then cryopreserved in the vapor phase of liquid nitrogen. Purity and quantity of every magnetically sorted T cell population were checked by analytical flow cytometry. From each sorted fraction, genomic DNA was isolated and quantified by UV absorbance on a Nanodrop 2000c.

Using the deep immunoSEQ assay, multiplex PCR amplified TCR CDR3 regions from genomic DNA. Extracted genomic DNA from each cell subset was spread evenly across all wells of several immunoSEQ 96-well plates, with each plate serving as a replicate. For sorted subsets, approximately 210 ng of genomic DNA, equivalent to some 33,000 T cell genomes, went into each replicate PCR. Purified libraries were quantified with a Qubit 3.0 fluorometer, sized on a Bioanalyzer 2100, and re-quantified with the KAPA Library Quantification kit. A separate single-read 150-cycle Illumina NextSeq 550 flow cell was used to sequence each immunoSEQ 96-well plate. On the study's bioinformatics: Because the immunoSEQ output included only junctional sequences and no quality scores, the filtering could not be the same as the filtering used for full-length reads. Sequences were annotated with PyIR, a Python wrapper for IgBLAST v1.9, using IMGT germline references to assign V/J genes and CDR3. Any read was removed if the V/J assignment was weak (E-value above 1e-6), the CDR3 was missing, or the read contained stop codons, out-of-frame junctions, or ambiguous translated residues. V3J clonotypes were defined as sequences sharing the same inferred V gene, J gene, and CDR3 amino acid sequence. The percentage overlap between two repertoires was calculated by dividing the number of shared unique clonotypes by the size of the smaller repertoire. Richness of each repertoire was evaluated using RTK rarefaction, the Chao1 estimator, and Recon v2.1 estimates of unobserved clonotypes. OLGA was used to compute generation probabilities for all TCRbeta clonotypes that the gDNA method yielded from several donors. As stored in TCRdb, this immuneACCESS dataset retains in-frame rearrangements with V and J assigned. A fraction of the clones does not appear; measured against another copy, unresolved V genes explain less than half of the discrepancy, and the remainder lacks a known reason. V and J calls plus clone size are reproduced from that table; the DNA served to infer D and trimming. The sample profile shows 2 million or so clones; over 85% of them were found once. The ten largest clones capture 0.85% to 1.2% of the sample.

The sample belongs to a study of shared clonotypes between healthy human individuals (dated by TCRdb to the early 2020s). About the full investigation: A couple of women and three men aged 18 to 49 years were included in the cohort. For each donor, three plates each were used for CD4 naive and CD4 memory, two plates were used for CD8 naive, and one plate was used for CD8 memory. Leukapheresis yielded between about 0.85 and 10 billion PBMCs per donor. Different laboratories and diverse techniques were used to prepare libraries and sequence TCR repertoires, to increase sequencing depth and limit assay-specific biases. To estimate repertoire size and how much clonotype sharing occurs between individuals, the study deeply sequenced the blood TCR repertoires of 4 to 6 healthy adults. What the work shows at the level of the full study, not this receptor alone: Incomplete sequencing was indicated by rarefaction of sorted-subset datasets, despite the large sequencing depth. When a handful of donors were compared, the shared fraction of clonotypes was roughly 5% for naive CD4, 3% to 4% for naive CD8, 2% to 2.5% for memory CD4, and roughly 0.4% for memory CD8. Naive subsets generally had larger estimated clonotype richness than memory subsets did. Only blood was sampled, and tissue TCR repertoires likely differ from those in blood. Compared with non-shared clonotypes, clonotypes shared by all four sorted-subset donors had higher generation probabilities. Pairwise subsampling indicated that sequencing depth was expected to affect the degree of clonotype sharing among donors. Because the study included only a small number of donors, the genetic and exposure-history diversity represented was limited.

The clonotype originates from a man aged 18 to 35 in good health. Sequencing input: naive CD8+ T cells sorted from blood. Interpreted using the paper, the cell subset or site label stands for: CD45RA+CCR7+. Rearrangement joined TRBV5-6 to TRBJ2-7, with no reliable assignment of the D segment. The nucleotide sequence is TGTGCCAGCAGCTTGGGCTTAACCTACGAGCAGTACTTC. This yields the protein CASSLGLTYEQYF.